These T cell receptor beta chains were read from a single sample in a study of molecular identifiers for immune sequencing clone quantification. From the PCR reads, TCRdb called clonotypes with MiXCR, one entry per CDR3 protein. Seen here are tens of thousands of distinct CDR3 sequences, about 15% observed once, and the top ten hold about 0.93%. Material for sequencing was naive CD8+ T cells from blood, with Jurkat cell RNA spiked in. These receptors came from a human donor in good health. Some libraries in this study had Jurkat cell RNA spiked in. The CDR3 runs from the conserved cysteine through the conserved F or W. The order of the fields is D gene, J gene, V gene, clone size, CDR3 DNA, CDR3 protein. The D gene is left open where the match is weak. For some rows the clone size is stated as once, few or many, or as a class when expanded; others skip it.

D: -; J: TRBJ2-7; V: TRBV9; size: many; DNA: TGTGCCAGCAGCGTAGAGGACGGGCAAACCTACGAGCAGTACTTC; CDR3: CASSVEDGQTYEQYF
D: -; J: TRBJ2-7; V: TRBV29-1; size: many; DNA: TGCAGCGTTCAATTACAGGGCCCCGAGCAGTACTTC; CDR3: CSVQLQGPEQYF
D: TRBD2; J: TRBJ2-7; V: TRBV6-5; size: many; DNA: TGTGCCAGCAGGACCCGCGGGGGGTCCCCGGAGCAGTACTTC; CDR3: CASRTRGGSPEQYF
D: -; J: TRBJ2-1; V: TRBV29-1; size: many; DNA: TGCAGCGCCCACTCTAGCTCCTACAATGAGCAGTTCTTC; CDR3: CSAHSSSYNEQFF
D: TRBD1; J: TRBJ2-7; V: TRBV29-1; size: medium-sized; DNA: TGCAGCGTCGCCACAGGGGACGGCTACGAGCAGTACTTC; CDR3: CSVATGDGYEQYF
D: -; J: TRBJ2-3; V: TRBV12-3/TRBV12-4; size: many; DNA: TGTGCCAGCAGTTTAGAGGCGGGACATCGGGGTACGCAGTATTTT; CDR3: CASSLEAGHRGTQYF
D: -; J: TRBJ1-5; V: TRBV2; size: many; DNA: TGTGCCAGCAGTGAACTTCCCAGAGACTCTAGCAATCAGCCCCAGCATTTT; CDR3: CASSELPRDSSNQPQHF
D: -; J: TRBJ1-5; V: TRBV12-3/TRBV12-4; size: many; DNA: TGTGCCAGCAGATCGGGAAGTCAGCCCCAGCATTTT; CDR3: CASRSGSQPQHF
D: -; J: TRBJ2-6; V: TRBV13; size: many; DNA: TGTGCCAGCAGCTTAACGGCCTTCAACGTCCTGACTTTC; CDR3: CASSLTAFNVLTF
D: -; J: TRBJ2-2; V: TRBV29-1; size: medium-sized; DNA: TGCAGCGTTGAAGAAGGATACACCGGGGAGCTGTTTTTT; CDR3: CSVEEGYTGELFF
D: TRBD2; J: TRBJ2-7; V: TRBV11-2; size: many; DNA: TGTGCCAGCAGCTTATTGAGCGGGGGGCCCTACGAGCAGTACTTC; CDR3: CASSLLSGGPYEQYF
D: -; J: TRBJ2-7; V: TRBV20-1; size: many; DNA: TGCAGTGCTAGAGATTGGCGGGACAGCTCGATTTACGAGCAGTACTTC; CDR3: CSARDWRDSSIYEQYF
D: TRBD1; J: TRBJ2-3; V: TRBV5-6; size: many; DNA: TGTGCCAGCAGCTTGGGGACAGGGGGCCCAGATACGCAGTATTTT; CDR3: CASSLGTGGPDTQYF
D: -; J: TRBJ2-5; V: TRBV7-9; size: -; DNA: TGTGCCAGCAGCCTTCCCCACGGGGAGACCCAGTACTTC; CDR3: CASSLPHGETQYF
D: -; J: TRBJ2-2; V: TRBV12-3/TRBV12-4; size: many; DNA: TGTGCCAGCAGTTGGTTGGGGAACACCGGGGAGCTGTTTTTT; CDR3: CASSWLGNTGELFF
D: -; J: TRBJ2-5; V: TRBV20-1; size: many; DNA: TGCAGTGCTAGAGATCAGCCTAGCCCGTTCGAGACCCAGTACTTC; CDR3: CSARDQPSPFETQYF
D: TRBD1; J: TRBJ1-1; V: TRBV6-5; size: few; DNA: TGTGCCAGCAGTTTACAGGGGGCTGAAGCTTTCTTT; CDR3: CASSLQGAEAFF
D: TRBD1; J: TRBJ2-7; V: TRBV7-9; size: many; DNA: TGTGCCAGCAGCTCACAGGGGAGCTCCTACGAGCAGTACTTC; CDR3: CASSSQGSSYEQYF
D: -; J: TRBJ2-7; V: TRBV7-3; size: many; DNA: TGTGCCAGCAGCTTATTCCCGGGTTACGAGCAGTACTTC; CDR3: CASSLFPGYEQYF
D: -; J: TRBJ1-3; V: TRBV18; size: many; DNA: TGTGCCAGCTCACCGGGCATTGGAAACACCATATATTTT; CDR3: CASSPGIGNTIYF
D: -; J: TRBJ2-7; V: TRBV4-1; size: many; DNA: TGCGCCAGCAGCCAGCCACCTCTGCCGGGGAACGAGCAGTACTTC; CDR3: CASSQPPLPGNEQYF
D: -; J: TRBJ2-5; V: TRBV5-1; size: medium-sized; DNA: TGCGCCAGCAGCTCCCAGCTACAAGAGACCCAGTACTTC; CDR3: CASSSQLQETQYF
D: -; J: TRBJ1-1; V: TRBV11-2; size: many; DNA: TGTGCCAGCAGCCTATATGGATGGAACACTGAAGCTTTCTTT; CDR3: CASSLYGWNTEAFF
D: TRBD2; J: TRBJ2-3; V: TRBV13; size: medium-sized; DNA: TGTGCCAGCAGCTTGGCGGGAGGGCCCAGCACAGATACGCAGTATTTT; CDR3: CASSLAGGPSTDTQYF
D: -; J: TRBJ2-3; V: TRBV28; size: medium-sized; DNA: TGTGCCAGCAGGTTGCCGACCCCAGATACGCAGTATTTT; CDR3: CASRLPTPDTQYF
D: -; J: TRBJ2-3; V: TRBV20-1; size: many; DNA: TGCAGTGCTAGGGGCAGTACAAGCACAGATACGCAGTATTTT; CDR3: CSARGSTSTDTQYF
D: -; J: TRBJ2-7; V: TRBV14; size: many; DNA: TGTGCCAGCAGCCAAGAAGGTTTGGGGAGTGACTACGAGCAGTACTTC; CDR3: CASSQEGLGSDYEQYF
D: -; J: TRBJ2-5; V: TRBV28; size: many; DNA: TGTGCCAGCAGTTTTGAGGGGGGGCCCGAGACCCAGTACTTC; CDR3: CASSFEGGPETQYF
D: TRBD1; J: TRBJ2-7; V: TRBV7-9; size: many; DNA: TGTGCCAGCAGTCCGAGACAGGGGGCTTCCTACGAGCAGTACTTC; CDR3: CASSPRQGASYEQYF
D: -; J: TRBJ2-3; V: TRBV3-1; size: many; DNA: TGTGCCAGCAGCCAAGATCTTTACGTAACAGATACGCAGTATTTT; CDR3: CASSQDLYVTDTQYF
D: -; J: TRBJ2-7; V: TRBV28; size: many; DNA: TGTGCCAGCAGTTTAGGGGGCCGCTCGGGCGAGCAGTACTTC; CDR3: CASSLGGRSGEQYF
D: -; J: TRBJ1-1; V: TRBV4-2; size: many; DNA: TGTGCCAGCAGCCAAGATGGGGGAGCGGAAGCTTTCTTT; CDR3: CASSQDGGAEAFF
D: -; J: TRBJ2-7; V: TRBV28; size: medium-sized; DNA: TGTGCCAGCAGTTGGTTAGCGAAGGCGGACGAGCAGTACTTC; CDR3: CASSWLAKADEQYF
D: -; J: TRBJ1-1; V: TRBV12-3/TRBV12-4; size: -; DNA: TGTGCCAGCAGTCCCCCAGGCACTGAAGCTTTCTTT; CDR3: CASSPPGTEAFF
D: TRBD1; J: TRBJ2-7; V: TRBV9; size: many; DNA: TGTGCCAGCAGCGAACAGGGGGACTCCTACGAGCAGTACTTC; CDR3: CASSEQGDSYEQYF
D: -; J: TRBJ2-3; V: TRBV6-5; size: medium-sized; DNA: TGTGCCAGCAGCTTAGCTGGTCGAAGCACAGATACGCAGTATTTT; CDR3: CASSLAGRSTDTQYF
D: -; J: TRBJ1-5; V: TRBV21-1; size: -; DNA: TGTGCCAGCAGCAAAGAGAGCCCCCGCAATCAGCCCCAGCATTTT; CDR3: CASSKESPRNQPQHF
D: TRBD2; J: TRBJ2-7; V: TRBV7-9; size: many; DNA: TGTGCCAGCAGCAACGGCGGGGGGTACGAGCAGTACTTC; CDR3: CASSNGGGYEQYF
D: TRBD2; J: TRBJ2-1; V: TRBV5-1; size: many; DNA: TGCGCCAGCAGCTTGTATCTAGCGGGGGGGTACTACAATGAGCAGTTCTTC; CDR3: CASSLYLAGGYYNEQFF
D: -; J: TRBJ1-1; V: TRBV6-2/TRBV6-3; size: many; DNA: TGTGCCAGCAGTCCCGGAAACTCCGCCGTCGACACTGAAGCTTTCTTT; CDR3: CASSPGNSAVDTEAFF
D: TRBD2; J: TRBJ2-7; V: TRBV7-9; size: many; DNA: TGTGCCAGCAGCCACCGGGGGGTCGAGCAGTACTTC; CDR3: CASSHRGVEQYF
D: -; J: TRBJ2-7; V: TRBV5-1; size: many; DNA: TGCGCCAGCAGCTTGGCCTTAGGTTACGAGCAGTACTTC; CDR3: CASSLALGYEQYF
D: TRBD2; J: TRBJ2-1; V: TRBV4-3; size: many; DNA: TGCGCCAGCAGCCAAGATCGGGGACTAGCGGCCTACAATGAGCAGTTCTTC; CDR3: CASSQDRGLAAYNEQFF
D: TRBD2; J: TRBJ2-7; V: TRBV4-3; size: many; DNA: TGCGCCAGCAGCCAAGAGTATGGGACTAGCGGGGGACTATCAGACCCCTACGAGCAGTACTTC; CDR3: CASSQEYGTSGGLSDPYEQYF
D: -; J: TRBJ2-5; V: TRBV27; size: many; DNA: TGTGCCAGCAGTTTATCAAAGGTTTACACCCAGTACTTC; CDR3: CASSLSKVYTQYF
D: TRBD1; J: TRBJ1-1; V: TRBV27; size: many; DNA: TGTGCCAGCAGTTTAGGACAGGCCGGCACTGAAGCTTTCTTT; CDR3: CASSLGQAGTEAFF
D: -; J: TRBJ1-1; V: TRBV24-1; size: many; DNA: TGTGCCACCAGTGATGGGAGGGCTGAAGCTTTCTTT; CDR3: CATSDGRAEAFF
D: -; J: TRBJ2-7; V: TRBV30; size: -; DNA: TGTGCCTGGGGCCCAATGATCGGGAGCGAGCAGTACTTC; CDR3: CAWGPMIGSEQYF
D: -; J: TRBJ1-4; V: TRBV4-3; size: many; DNA: TGCGCCAGCAGCCAAGAGGTTCCCGGGATGTCCAATGAAAAACTGTTTTTT; CDR3: CASSQEVPGMSNEKLFF
D: -; J: TRBJ2-3; V: TRBV2; size: many; DNA: TGTGCCCGGTCGGAGCGGAACACAGATACGCAGTATTTT; CDR3: CARSERNTDTQYF
D: TRBD2; J: TRBJ2-7; V: TRBV20-1; size: many; DNA: TGCAGTGCTAGGGAAAGCGGGGGGGCGTTCGAGCAGTACTTC; CDR3: CSARESGGAFEQYF
D: -; J: TRBJ2-7; V: TRBV6-1; size: many; DNA: TGTGCCAGCAGTGAATACGACAGCCCGGCCTACGAGCAGTACTTC; CDR3: CASSEYDSPAYEQYF
D: TRBD1; J: TRBJ2-3; V: TRBV7-6; size: many; DNA: TGTGCCAGCAGTTCTCGACAGGGGGTTAGCACAGATACGCAGTATTTT; CDR3: CASSSRQGVSTDTQYF
D: -; J: TRBJ2-3; V: TRBV11-2; size: -; DNA: TGTGCCAGCAGCTTACTGACCACAGATACGCAGTATTTT; CDR3: CASSLLTTDTQYF
D: TRBD1; J: TRBJ1-1; V: TRBV29-1; size: many; DNA: TGCAGCGTGGAGGGACAGGGGAGCGACACTGAAGCTTTCTTT; CDR3: CSVEGQGSDTEAFF